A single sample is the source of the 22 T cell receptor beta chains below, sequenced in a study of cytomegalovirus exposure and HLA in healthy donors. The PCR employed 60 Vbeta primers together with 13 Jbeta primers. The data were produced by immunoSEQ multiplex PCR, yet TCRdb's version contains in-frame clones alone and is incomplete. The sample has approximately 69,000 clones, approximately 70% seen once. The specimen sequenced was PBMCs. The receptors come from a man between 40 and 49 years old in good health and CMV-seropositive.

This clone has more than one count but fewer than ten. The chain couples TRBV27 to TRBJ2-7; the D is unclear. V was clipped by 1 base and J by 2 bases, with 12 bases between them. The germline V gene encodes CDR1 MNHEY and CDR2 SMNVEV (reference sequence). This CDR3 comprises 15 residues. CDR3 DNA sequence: TGTGCCAGCAGTTTATTCGGTCCGGGTCCCTACGAGCAGTACTTC. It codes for CASSLFGPGPYEQYF.

The CDR3 loop is CASSETGVGELFF. CDR3 DNA sequence: TGTGCCAGCAGTGAAACGGGTGTCGGGGAGCTGTTTTTT. The rearrangement uses TRBV6-1 and TRBJ2-2; D remains ambiguous. Germline CDR1 MNHNS, CDR2 SASEGT. There are 13 residues in the CDR3. Trimming stripped 2 bases from V and 7 bases from J, with 8 bases between.

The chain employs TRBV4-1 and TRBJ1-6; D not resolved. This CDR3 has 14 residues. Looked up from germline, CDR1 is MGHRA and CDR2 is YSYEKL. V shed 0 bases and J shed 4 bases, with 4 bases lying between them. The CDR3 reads CASSQDGYNSPLHF. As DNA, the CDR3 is TGCGCCAGCAGCCAAGACGGTTATAATTCACCCCTCCACTTT.

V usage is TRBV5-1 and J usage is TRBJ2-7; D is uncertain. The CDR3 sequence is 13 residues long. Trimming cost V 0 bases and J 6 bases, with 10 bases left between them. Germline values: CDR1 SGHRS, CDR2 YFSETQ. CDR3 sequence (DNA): TGCGCCAGCAGCTTGGGTCCCCCCTCCGAGCAGTACTTC. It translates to CASSLGPPSEQYF.

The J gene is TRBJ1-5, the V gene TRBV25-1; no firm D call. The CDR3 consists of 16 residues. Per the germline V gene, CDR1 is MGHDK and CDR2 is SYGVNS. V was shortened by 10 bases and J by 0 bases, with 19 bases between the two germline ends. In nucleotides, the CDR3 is TGTGCCAAGAACACCGACTTTCCTAATAGCAATCAGCCCCAGCATTTT. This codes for CAKNTDFPNSNQPQHF.

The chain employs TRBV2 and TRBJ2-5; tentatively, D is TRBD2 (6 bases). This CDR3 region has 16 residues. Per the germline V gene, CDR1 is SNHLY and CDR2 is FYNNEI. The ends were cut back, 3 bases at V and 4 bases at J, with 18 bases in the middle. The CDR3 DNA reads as TGTGCCAGCAGTGAGGCGGGCCGCGGGGCTCCAGAGACCCAGTACTTC. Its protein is CASSEAGRGAPETQYF.

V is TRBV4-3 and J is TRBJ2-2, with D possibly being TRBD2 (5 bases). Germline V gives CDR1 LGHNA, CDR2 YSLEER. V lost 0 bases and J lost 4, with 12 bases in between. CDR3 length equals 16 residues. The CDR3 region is CASSQEEARGTGELFF. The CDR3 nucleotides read TGCGCCAGCAGCCAAGAGGAGGCTCGCGGCACCGGGGAGCTGTTTTTT.

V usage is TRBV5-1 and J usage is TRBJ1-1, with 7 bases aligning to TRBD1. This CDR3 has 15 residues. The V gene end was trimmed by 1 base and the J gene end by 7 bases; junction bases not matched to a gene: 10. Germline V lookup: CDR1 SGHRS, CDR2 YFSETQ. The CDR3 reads CASSLTGTAEGEAFF. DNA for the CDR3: TGCGCCAGCAGCTTGACCGGGACAGCGGAAGGTGAAGCTTTCTTT.

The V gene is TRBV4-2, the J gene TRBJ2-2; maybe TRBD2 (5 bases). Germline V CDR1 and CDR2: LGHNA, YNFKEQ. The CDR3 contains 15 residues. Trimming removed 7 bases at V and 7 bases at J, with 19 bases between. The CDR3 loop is CASTPALGLIGELFF. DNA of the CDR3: TGTGCCAGCACCCCGGCACTAGGCCTTATCGGGGAGCTGTTTTTT.

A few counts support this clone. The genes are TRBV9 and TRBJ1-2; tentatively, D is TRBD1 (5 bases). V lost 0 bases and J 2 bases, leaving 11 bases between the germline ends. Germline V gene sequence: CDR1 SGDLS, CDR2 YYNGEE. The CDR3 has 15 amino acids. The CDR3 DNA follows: TGTGCCAGCAGCGTAGCCGGGACTGCAAACTATGGCTACACCTTC. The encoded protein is CASSVAGTANYGYTF.

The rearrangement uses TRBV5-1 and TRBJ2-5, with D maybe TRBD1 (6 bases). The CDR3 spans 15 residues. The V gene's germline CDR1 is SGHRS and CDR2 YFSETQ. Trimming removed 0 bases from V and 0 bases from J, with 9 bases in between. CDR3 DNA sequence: TGCGCCAGCAGCTTGGCAGGGGCCTACCAAGAGACCCAGTACTTC. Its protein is CASSLAGAYQETQYF. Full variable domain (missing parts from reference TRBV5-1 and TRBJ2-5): KAGVTQTPRYLIKTRGQQVTLSCSPISGHRSVSWYQQTPGQGLQFLFEYFSETQRNKGNFPGRFSGRQFSNSRSEMNVSTLELGDSALYLCASSLAGAYQETQYFGPGTRLLVL.

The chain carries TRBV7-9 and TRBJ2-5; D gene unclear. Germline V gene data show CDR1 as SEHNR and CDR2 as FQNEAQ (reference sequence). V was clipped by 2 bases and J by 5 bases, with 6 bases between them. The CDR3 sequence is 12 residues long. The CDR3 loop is CASSLSIETQYF. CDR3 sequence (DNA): TGTGCCAGCAGCTTATCTATCGAGACCCAGTACTTC.

CDR3 DNA: TGTGCCAGCAGCGGACAGGGAGGTCAGCCCCAGCATTTT. Translation: CASSGQGGQPQHF. The chain uses TRBV9 and TRBJ1-5; 7 bases align to TRBD1. The CDR3 has 13 residues. Germline CDR1 and CDR2: SGDLS and YYNGEE. The trim removed 3 bases at V and 6 bases at J, leaving 3 bases unmatched.

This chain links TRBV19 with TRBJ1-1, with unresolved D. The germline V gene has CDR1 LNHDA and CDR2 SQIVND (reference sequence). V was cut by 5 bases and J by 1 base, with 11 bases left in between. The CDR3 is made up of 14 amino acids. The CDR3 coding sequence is TGTGCCAGTAGTGTAAGAGGCCCGAACACTGAAGCTTTCTTT. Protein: CASSVRGPNTEAFF.

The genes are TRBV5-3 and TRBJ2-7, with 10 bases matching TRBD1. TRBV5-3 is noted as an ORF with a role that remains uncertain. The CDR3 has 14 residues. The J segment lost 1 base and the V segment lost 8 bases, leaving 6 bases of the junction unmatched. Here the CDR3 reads CARTPGQGSYEQYF. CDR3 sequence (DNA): TGTGCCAGGACCCCGGGACAGGGGTCCTACGAGCAGTACTTC.

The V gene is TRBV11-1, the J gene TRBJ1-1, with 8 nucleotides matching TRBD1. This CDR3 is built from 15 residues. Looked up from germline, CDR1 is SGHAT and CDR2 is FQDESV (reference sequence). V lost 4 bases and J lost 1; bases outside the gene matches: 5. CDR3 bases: TGTGCCAGCAGCTACACCGGGACAGGGAACACTGAAGCTTTCTTT. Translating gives CASSYTGTGNTEAFF.

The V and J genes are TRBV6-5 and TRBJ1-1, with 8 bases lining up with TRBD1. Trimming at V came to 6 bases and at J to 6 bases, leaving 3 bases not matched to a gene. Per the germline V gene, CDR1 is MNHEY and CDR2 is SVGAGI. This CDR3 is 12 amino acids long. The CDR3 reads CASRMTGAEAFF. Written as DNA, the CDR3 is TGTGCCAGCAGGATGACAGGGGCTGAAGCTTTCTTT.

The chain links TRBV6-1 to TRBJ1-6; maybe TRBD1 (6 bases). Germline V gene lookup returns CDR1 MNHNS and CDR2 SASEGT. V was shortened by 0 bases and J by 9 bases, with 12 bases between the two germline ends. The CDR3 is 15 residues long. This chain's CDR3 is CASSEAQGGGSPLHF. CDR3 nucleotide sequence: TGTGCCAGCAGTGAAGCGCAAGGGGGTGGTTCACCCCTCCACTTT.

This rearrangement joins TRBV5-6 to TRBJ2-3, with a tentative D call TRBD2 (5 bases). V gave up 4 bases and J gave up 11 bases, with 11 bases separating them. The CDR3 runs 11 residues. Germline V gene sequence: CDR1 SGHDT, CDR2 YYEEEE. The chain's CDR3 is CASSLGLKQYF. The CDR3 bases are TGTGCCAGCAGCCTCGGACTGAAGCAGTATTTT.

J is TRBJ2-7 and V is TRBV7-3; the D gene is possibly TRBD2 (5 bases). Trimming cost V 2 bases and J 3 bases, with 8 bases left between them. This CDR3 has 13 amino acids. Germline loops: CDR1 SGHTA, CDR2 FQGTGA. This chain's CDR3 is CASSLGRGYEQYF. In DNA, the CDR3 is TGTGCCAGCAGCTTAGGTCGGGGCTACGAGCAGTACTTC.

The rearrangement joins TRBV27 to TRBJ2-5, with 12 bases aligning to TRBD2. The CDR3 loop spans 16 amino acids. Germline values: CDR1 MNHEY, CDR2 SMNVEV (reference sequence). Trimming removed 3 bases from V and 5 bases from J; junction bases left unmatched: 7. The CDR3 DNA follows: TGTGCCAGCAGTTTGCTAGCGGGGGGGCCTGGTGAGACCCAGTACTTC. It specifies CASSLLAGGPGETQYF.

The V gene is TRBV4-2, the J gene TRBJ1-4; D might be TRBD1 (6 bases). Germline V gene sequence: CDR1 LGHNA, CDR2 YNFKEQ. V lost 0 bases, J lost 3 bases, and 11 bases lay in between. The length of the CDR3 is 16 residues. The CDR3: CASSQEGGRANEKLFF. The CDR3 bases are TGTGCCAGCAGCCAAGAGGGGGGGCGGGCTAATGAAAAACTGTTTTTT.